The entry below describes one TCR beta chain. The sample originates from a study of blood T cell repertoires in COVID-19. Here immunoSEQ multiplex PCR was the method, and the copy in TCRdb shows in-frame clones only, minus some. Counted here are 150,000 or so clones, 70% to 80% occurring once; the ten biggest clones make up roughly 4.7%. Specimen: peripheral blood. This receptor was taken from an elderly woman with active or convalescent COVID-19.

The CDR3 region is CASSLVSDRGYGYTF. The CDR3 bases are TGCGCCAGCAGCTTGGTTTCGGACAGGGGTTATGGCTACACCTTC. The chain employs TRBV5-1 and TRBJ1-2; the match to TRBD1 covers 9 bases. Germline CDR1 reads SGHRS; CDR2 reads YFSETQ. The CDR3 consists of 15 residues. Unmatched junction bases numbered 5, after V lost 0 bases and J lost 5 bases.